The 9 T cell receptor beta chains below were found in one sample sequenced in a study of control samples from healthy donors and cancer patients. The repertoire was sequenced with immunoSEQ multiplex PCR; TCRdb's copy has only in-frame clones and lacks some. The top ten clones hold about 5.2% of a sample with over 150,000 clones, approximately 96% of them seen once. The specimen was blood. Every receptor here comes from a man between 40 and 49 years old in good health.

In its sample, this clone was seen once. This chain connects TRBV3-1 (or the pseudogene TRBV3-2) to TRBJ2-4; 7 bases line up with TRBD1. V was clipped by 4 bases and J by 9 bases; unmatched bases: 3. The CDR3 consists of 12 residues. The germline CDR1 and CDR2 sequences are LGHDT and YNNKEL (reference sequence). The CDR3 DNA follows: TGTGCCAGCAGCCCGGGGACAGTCATTCAGTACTTC. Protein: CASSPGTVIQYF.

In this sample, this clone turned up a few times. The chain uses TRBV7-9 and TRBJ2-1; D might be TRBD1 (6 bases). CDR1 SEHNR and CDR2 FQNEAQ come from the germline V gene (reference sequence). The CDR3 totals 15 residues. Trimming shortened V by 3 bases and J by 4 bases, and 13 bases separated the two germline ends. Written as DNA, the CDR3 is TGTGCCAGCAGCTTGGCACAGGGTCGATACAATGAGCAGTTCTTC. Its translation is CASSLAQGRYNEQFF.

The chain couples TRBV10-2 to TRBJ1-2; 7 bases fit TRBD1. Trimming took 7 bases from V and 4 from J; bases not matched to a gene: 6. This CDR3 region has 13 residues. Germline CDR1 WSHSY, CDR2 SAAADI. CDR3: CASKMTGTYGYTF. CDR3 in DNA: TGCGCCAGCAAAATGACAGGGACCTATGGCTACACCTTC.

The J gene is TRBJ1-2, the V gene TRBV5-4; the match to TRBD1 covers 9 bases. CDR1 and CDR2 from the germline V gene are SGHNT and YYREEE (reference sequence). CDR3 length equals 14 residues. Losses at the gene ends were 0 bases for V and 6 bases for J; bases not matched to a gene: 3. The DNA for the CDR3 is TGTGCCAGCAGCTTGGTAACAGGGGGCCATGGCTACACCTTC. It encodes CASSLVTGGHGYTF.

V gene TRBV7-8 combines with J gene TRBJ2-5; D is undetermined. Trimming left V 1 base short and J 9 bases short, with 12 bases between. The CDR3 sequence is 13 residues long. Per the germline V gene, CDR1 is SGHVS and CDR2 is FQNEAQ. The CDR3 protein is CASSLGPSKAQYF. CDR3 bases: TGTGCCAGCAGCTTAGGCCCCTCCAAAGCCCAGTACTTC.

The V call is TRBV9, the J call TRBJ1-2; 7 bases are a match to TRBD1. V was clipped by 3 bases and J by 6 bases; unmatched bases: 5. The CDR3 sequence is 13 residues long. CDR1 and CDR2 from the germline V gene are SGDLS and YYNGEE. CDR3: CASSGTGANGYTF. The CDR3 DNA reads TGTGCCAGCAGCGGAACAGGGGCTAATGGCTACACCTTC. Full variable domain (remainder filled in from reference TRBV9 and TRBJ1-2): DSGVTQTPKHLITATGQRVTLRCSPRSGDLSVYWYQQSLDQGLQFLIQYYNGEERAKGNILERFSAQQFPDLHSELNLSSLELGDSALYFCASSGTGANGYTFGSGTRLTVV.

The chain combines TRBV18 with TRBJ1-1; 9 bases line up with TRBD1. This CDR3 has 13 residues. Germline CDR1 and CDR2: KGHSH and LQKENI. After removal of 6 bases from V and 4 bases from J, the junction contained 3 bases not matched to a gene. This CDR3 is CASSGTGSTEAFF. CDR3 sequence (DNA): TGTGCCAGCTCCGGGACAGGGAGCACTGAAGCTTTCTTT.

The gene calls are TRBV11-2 and TRBJ1-6, with a weak D call TRBD1 (5 bases). V dropped 3 bases and J dropped 5 bases, with 5 bases sitting between them. From germline, CDR1 is SGHAT and CDR2 FQNNGV. The CDR3 contains 13 residues. CDR3 sequence reads: CASSFRDNSPLHF. The CDR3 bases are TGTGCCAGCAGCTTCAGGGATAATTCACCCCTCCACTTT.

The CDR3 protein is CASSPEGGLNTEAFF. The DNA for the CDR3 is TGTGCCAGCAGCCCAGAGGGTGGCTTGAACACTGAAGCTTTCTTT. J is TRBJ1-1 and V is TRBV9; the D is unclear. V dropped 4 bases and J dropped 0 bases, with 13 bases sitting between them. The CDR3 is 15 amino acids. Germline V lookup: CDR1 SGDLS, CDR2 YYNGEE.